What follows are 24 T cell receptor beta chains derived from one specimen sequenced in a study of blood T cell repertoires in COVID-19. Generated by immunoSEQ multiplex PCR, the TCRdb table keeps only in-frame clones and is missing some. The sample includes some 100,000 clones, over 75% of them seen just once. The sequenced material came from peripheral blood. Source of these receptors: a woman in her fifties or sixties with acute or convalescent COVID-19.

CDR3 sequence reads: CASSLRLTTGSSPLHF. CDR3 DNA: TGTGCCAGCAGCTTAAGGTTGACTACAGGGAGTTCACCCCTCCACTTT. The gene calls are TRBV7-2 and TRBJ1-6, with D possibly TRBD1 on 6 matching bases. The V and J ends lost 2 bases and 9 bases respectively, with 17 bases between them. The CDR3 consists of 16 residues. The germline V gene encodes CDR1 SGHTA and CDR2 FQGNSA.

The J gene is TRBJ1-2, the V gene TRBV5-5, with unresolved D. The V and J ends lost 4 bases and 6 bases respectively, with 13 bases between them. The CDR3 spans 13 residues. The germline CDR1 and CDR2 sequences are SGHKS and YYEKEE (reference sequence). The CDR3 DNA sequence: TGTGCCAGCAGCAGGAGCGGGATCGATGGCTACACCTTC. Translated, it gives CASSRSGIDGYTF.

The chain combines TRBV10-2 with TRBJ1-3; no reliable D call. This CDR3 has 15 residues. Germline V gene sequence: CDR1 WSHSY, CDR2 SAAADI. V lost 5 bases and J lost 0, with 11 bases in between. The chain's CDR3 is CASSLTVLSGNTIYF. The CDR3, as DNA: TGCGCCAGCAGTCTCACGGTCCTCTCTGGAAACACCATATATTTT.

This clone was picked up one time. The chain employs TRBV11-2 and TRBJ2-2, with 9 positions matching TRBD1. The CDR3 is 14 residues long. Trimming removed 7 bases from V and 8 bases from J; junction bases left unmatched: 8. The germline V gene encodes CDR1 SGHAT and CDR2 FQNNGV. For the CDR3, the DNA is TGTGCCAGCACCACGGGACAGGGCGGTGGGGAGCTGTTTTTT. Translated: CASTTGQGGGELFF.

The J gene is TRBJ2-2, the V gene TRBV6-6; 8 bases are shared with TRBD2. The junction had 9 bases not matched to a gene; V was cut back by 11 bases and J by 4 bases. Germline V gene sequence: CDR1 MNHNY, CDR2 SVGAGI (reference sequence). The CDR3 sequence is 14 residues long. CDR3 protein: CAGTYSGTTGELFF. CDR3 DNA sequence: TGTGCCGGGACGTATAGCGGGACCACCGGGGAGCTGTTTTTT.

The V gene is TRBV5-1, the J gene TRBJ2-2; TRBD2 might be the D (5 bases). CDR1 SGHRS and CDR2 YFSETQ come from the germline V gene. This CDR3 contains 16 residues. V was shortened by 0 bases and J by 4 bases, with 13 bases between the two germline ends. Written as DNA, the CDR3 is TGCGCCAGCAGCTTGGCGGGGATCCAAGGCACCGGGGAGCTGTTTTTT. Translated: CASSLAGIQGTGELFF. The full variable domain, in which reference TRBV5-1 and TRBJ2-2 provide the parts outside the CDR3, is KAGVTQTPRYLIKTRGQQVTLSCSPISGHRSVSWYQQTPGQGLQFLFEYFSETQRNKGNFPGRFSGRQFSNSRSEMNVSTLELGDSALYLCASSLAGIQGTGELFFGEGSRLTVL.

This chain uses TRBV28 with TRBJ1-5; D may be TRBD1 (5 bases). V was trimmed by 6 bases and J by 4 bases, leaving 13 bases between them. The CDR3 extends over 14 amino acids. The V gene's germline CDR1 is MDHEN and CDR2 SYDVKM. Written as DNA, the CDR3 is TGTGCCAGCAGATCCCTCCAGGGAAATCAGCCCCAGCATTTT. Its protein product is CASRSLQGNQPQHF.

The chain links TRBV2 to TRBJ1-2; D perhaps matches TRBD1 (5 bases). CDR1 and CDR2 from the germline V gene are SNHLY and FYNNEI. Trimming stripped 0 bases from V and 6 bases from J, with 11 bases between. The CDR3 totals 14 residues. The CDR3 nucleotides read TGTGCCAGCAGTGAAGCCCGGGGGGGAGATGGCTACACCTTC. Encoded protein: CASSEARGGDGYTF.

The chain uses TRBV7-8 and TRBJ2-1, with a weak D call TRBD2 (5 bases). Germline lookup yields CDR1 SGHVS and CDR2 FQNEAQ. There are 12 residues in the CDR3. V was shortened by 5 bases and J by 4 bases, with 6 bases between the two germline ends. The CDR3 loop is CASSGLYNEQFF. Here the CDR3 DNA reads TGTGCCAGCAGCGGACTTTACAATGAGCAGTTCTTC. Full variable domain (missing parts from reference TRBV7-8 and TRBJ2-1): GAGVSQSPRYKVAKRGQDVALRCDPISGHVSLFWYQQALGQGPEFLTYFQNEAQLDKSGLPSDRFFAERPEGSVSTLKIQRTQQEDSAVYLCASSGLYNEQFFGPGTRLTVL.

This clone was found once. The V gene is TRBV3-1 (or the pseudogene TRBV3-2), the J gene TRBJ2-1; 7 positions match TRBD2. Trimming at V came to 1 base and at J to 10 bases, leaving 7 bases not matched to a gene. Germline CDR1 LGHDT, CDR2 YNNKEL (reference sequence). The CDR3 is 14 amino acids. The CDR3 protein is CASSQGAGVNEQFF. CDR3 nucleotide sequence: TGTGCCAGCAGCCAAGGGGCGGGAGTAAACGAGCAGTTCTTC.

The table lists this clone with a count of one. This chain's CDR3 is CASSDRSGRAADEQFF. CDR3 nucleotide sequence: TGCGCCAGCAGTGACCGTAGCGGGAGGGCCGCGGATGAGCAGTTCTTC. The genes are TRBV10-1 and TRBJ2-1; 11 positions agree with TRBD2. The CDR3 runs 16 residues. The trim removed 3 bases at V and 8 bases at J, leaving 9 bases unmatched. Per the germline V gene, CDR1 is WNHNN and CDR2 is SYGVQD (reference sequence).

The chain combines TRBV3-1 (or the pseudogene TRBV3-2) with TRBJ2-2; 14 nucleotides agree with TRBD2. In germline, CDR1 is LGHDT, CDR2 YNNKEL (reference sequence). The CDR3 consists of 18 residues. With 4 bases clipped from V and 3 bases from J, the junction kept 7 bases outside the gene matches. CDR3 sequence reads: CASSPRPGLAGDTGELFF. CDR3 in DNA: TGTGCCAGCAGCCCAAGACCGGGACTAGCGGGAGACACCGGGGAGCTGTTTTTT.

The chain combines TRBV3-1 (or the pseudogene TRBV3-2) with TRBJ1-4; D unresolved. Germline values: CDR1 LGHDT, CDR2 YNNKEL (reference sequence). Trimming took off 1 base at V and 0 bases at J, with 9 bases between the two ends. The CDR3 length is 16 residues. DNA of the CDR3: TGTGCCAGCAGCCAAGGACGGGTTTCAACTAATGAAAAACTGTTTTTT. Translated, it gives CASSQGRVSTNEKLFF.

This chain links TRBV24-1 with TRBJ1-3; maybe TRBD1 (6 bases). In germline, CDR1 is KGHDR, CDR2 SFDVKD. The germline V and J ends were trimmed by 4 bases and 0 bases, with 15 bases remaining between them. The CDR3 totals 17 residues. CDR3 amino acids: CATSDPRDTSSGNTIYF. CDR3 nucleotide sequence: TGTGCCACCAGTGACCCCCGGGACACCAGCTCTGGAAACACCATATATTTT.

The V call is TRBV10-3, the J call TRBJ1-2, with 7 bases identical to TRBD1. Germline values: CDR1 ENHRY, CDR2 SYGVKD. After removal of 6 bases from V and 1 base from J, the junction contained 5 bases not matched to a gene. The CDR3 length is 14 residues. CDR3 residues: CAIRAGGDNYGYTF. CDR3 sequence (DNA): TGTGCCATCAGGGCAGGGGGTGATAACTATGGCTACACCTTC.

This clone was counted a single time. The V call is TRBV6-5, the J call TRBJ2-5; the match to TRBD2 covers 14 bases. This CDR3 region has 14 residues. The V and J ends lost 6 bases and 6 bases, in that order; junction bases with no gene match: 3. CDR1 MNHEY and CDR2 SVGAGI come from the germline V gene. The CDR3 DNA reads as TGTGCCAGCAGGGGACTAGCGGGAGCTCAGACCCAGTACTTC. This translates into CASRGLAGAQTQYF.

The V gene is TRBV7-2, the J gene TRBJ2-7; 12 bases map to TRBD2. Germline loops: CDR1 SGHTA, CDR2 FQGNSA. Trimming at V came to 5 bases and at J to 2 bases, leaving 10 bases not matched to a gene. The CDR3 loop spans 17 amino acids. The CDR3 region is CASSPGLAGREAYEQYF. The CDR3, as DNA: TGTGCCAGCAGCCCCGGACTAGCGGGAAGGGAAGCCTACGAGCAGTACTTC.

The CDR3 DNA sequence: TGCGCCAGCAGCTTGGGACAGAAGGCGGACGAGCAGTACTTC. Its protein is CASSLGQKADEQYF. This chain links TRBV5-1 with TRBJ2-7; a possible D gene is TRBD1 (5 bases). The germline V and J ends were trimmed by 0 bases and 5 bases, with 12 bases remaining between them. The CDR3 length is 14 residues. The germline CDR1 and CDR2 sequences are SGHRS and YFSETQ.

In this sample, this clone turned up once. The gene calls are TRBV3-1 (or the pseudogene TRBV3-2) and TRBJ1-1; D not certain. The V and J ends lost 0 bases and 6 bases respectively, with 8 bases between them. In germline, CDR1 is LGHDT, CDR2 YNNKEL (reference sequence). CDR3 size: 13 residues. The chain's CDR3 is CASSQDLSSEAFF. The DNA of the CDR3 is TGTGCCAGCAGCCAAGATCTTTCCTCTGAAGCTTTCTTT.

This clone was observed a few times. This chain joins TRBV7-2 and TRBJ1-2; no clear D gene. Germline V gives CDR1 SGHTA, CDR2 FQGNSA. The CDR3 runs to 13 residues. Trimming pared 1 base from V and 7 bases from J, leaving 10 bases between. The CDR3 sequence is CASSLDTAPGYTF. CDR3 DNA sequence: TGTGCCAGCAGCTTAGACACCGCTCCTGGCTACACCTTC. Together with reference TRBV7-2 and TRBJ1-2, the CDR3 gives the full variable domain: GAGVSQSPSNKVTEKGKDVELRCDPISGHTALYWYRQSLGQGLEFLIYFQGNSAPDKSGLPSDRFSAERTGGSVSTLTIQRTQQEDSAVYLCASSLDTAPGYTFGSGTRLTVV.

This chain connects TRBV3-1 (or the pseudogene TRBV3-2) to TRBJ2-2; 10 nucleotides align to TRBD1. Germline assignment: CDR1 LGHDT and CDR2 YNNKEL (reference sequence). This CDR3 spans 16 amino acids. After removal of 4 bases from V and 4 bases from J, the junction contained 6 bases not matched to a gene. The CDR3 reads CASSLTGGRGTGELFF. The DNA for the CDR3 is TGTGCCAGCAGCCTGACAGGGGGCAGGGGCACCGGGGAGCTGTTTTTT.

This rearrangement joins TRBV19 to TRBJ1-5; perhaps TRBD1 as D (6 bases). V lost 5 bases to trimming and J lost 3 bases, with 17 bases between them. From germline, CDR1 is LNHDA and CDR2 SQIVND (reference sequence). The CDR3 is 16 amino acids. CDR3 nucleotide sequence: TGTGCCAGTAGTGTTCAGGGAGGGGGGGACAATCAGCCCCAGCATTTT. It codes for CASSVQGGGDNQPQHF. Full variable domain (outside the CDR3, taken from reference TRBV19 and TRBJ1-5): DGGITQSPKYLFRKEGQNVTLSCEQNLNHDAMYWYRQDPGQGLRLIYYSQIVNDFQKGDIAEGYSVSREKKESFPLTVTSAQKNPTAFYLCASSVQGGGDNQPQHFGDGTRLSIL.

The rearrangement joins TRBV4-2 to TRBJ1-4; TRBD1 is a possible D gene (6 bases). Trimming took 3 bases from V and 2 from J, leaving 16 bases between them. CDR3 size: 17 residues. CDR1 is LGHNA, CDR2 YNFKEQ, per germline. CDR3 in DNA: TGTGCCAGCAGCCAGCCTCAGGGGTATACGACTAATGAAAAACTGTTTTTT. It translates to CASSQPQGYTTNEKLFF.

CDR3 loop: CASSLSSGANYGYTF. In DNA, the CDR3 is TGCGCCAGCAGCTTGTCCTCCGGAGCAAACTATGGCTACACCTTC. V and J are TRBV5-1 and TRBJ1-2; no definite D call. CDR1 is SGHRS and CDR2 is YFSETQ in the germline V gene. The V end was cut by 1 base, the J end by 2 bases, with 12 bases between. This CDR3 spans 15 amino acids. Variable domain in full (rest from reference TRBV5-1 and TRBJ1-2): KAGVTQTPRYLIKTRGQQVTLSCSPISGHRSVSWYQQTPGQGLQFLFEYFSETQRNKGNFPGRFSGRQFSNSRSEMNVSTLELGDSALYLCASSLSSGANYGYTFGSGTRLTVV.